A selection of T cell receptor beta chains follows, all from one sample in a study of monozygotic twins with inflammatory bowel disease. TCRdb processed the 5' RACE reads again and assigns one entry to each CDR3 protein, with no DNA. Its clone listing holds about 200,000 distinct CDR3 sequences. The sample was blood. These receptors all come from a human donor with ulcerative colitis or Crohn's disease, or a healthy co-twin of an affected twin (not recorded which). CDR3s include the opening cysteine and the closing phenylalanine or tryptophan. Fields, in order: CDR3 length, J gene, V gene, CDR3 protein.

13 TRBJ2-3 TRBV20-1 CRANYLSTDTQYF
15 TRBJ1-1 TRBV5-1 CASSRMGQMNTEAFF
15 TRBJ1-1 TRBV27 CASSPLPTGGTEALF
16 TRBJ2-1 TRBV6-2/TRBV6-3 CASSPRGTTADNEQFF
15 TRBJ2-1 TRBV7-8 CASSLVRISYNEQFF
16 TRBJ2-5 TRBV12-5 CASGLDIGLSLETQYF
12 TRBJ2-7 TRBV28 CASSSRAYEQYF
14 TRBJ2-7 TRBV6-2/TRBV6-3 CASSYPSRGAQQYF
14 TRBJ2-7 TRBV7-3 CASSLTPGLGEQYF
12 TRBJ2-3 TRBV20-1 CSARRLGDTQYF
15 TRBJ2-3 TRBV5-1 CASSFLAGSTDTQYF
18 TRBJ1-5 TRBV12-2 CASRSLLLDSVCNQPQHF
14 TRBJ2-7 TRBV4-2 CASSQVALWAEQYF
12 TRBJ2-3 TRBV14 CASRQSTDTQYF
15 TRBJ2-1 TRBV7-2 CASSLGGQGGGEQFF
15 TRBJ1-5 TRBV5-1 CASSLGGLSNPPQHF
15 TRBJ1-6 TRBV9 CASSVAEGVGSPLHF
11 TRBJ1-1 TRBV3-1 CASSRQGEAFF
15 TRBJ1-1 TRBV28 CASSPLRQTNTEAFF
12 TRBJ2-7 TRBV3-1 CASSQVSSEQYF
16 TRBJ2-3 TRBV5-1 CASSLEQVEPTDTQYF
15 TRBJ2-1 TRBV29-1 CSAPGQGGSYNEQFF
14 TRBJ1-5 TRBV6-1 CASSETGGWQPQHF
15 TRBJ1-1 TRBV5-6 CASRLQGSVNTEAFF
14 TRBJ2-1 TRBV11-2 CASSHTGLLNEQFF
15 TRBJ2-2 TRBV5-1 CASKEGAANTGELFF
14 TRBJ2-3 TRBV5-1 CASSTRQITDTQYF
16 TRBJ2-2 TRBV24-1 CATSDLGQGDTGELFF
16 TRBJ2-7 TRBV7-2 CASSLGGAIPTYEQYF
13 TRBJ2-5 TRBV7-9 CASSWVQEETQYF
14 TRBJ1-2 TRBV24-1 CATSERTGNYGYTF
14 TRBJ2-5 TRBV4-3 CASSQTGALETQYF
14 TRBJ2-7 TRBV18 CASSPPEGSYEQYF
14 TRBJ2-3 TRBV5-1 CASSPRTSSDTQYF
17 TRBJ2-1 TRBV5-4 CASSFAVAGGLRDEQFF
15 TRBJ1-5 TRBV5-1 CASSPGTPSNQPQHF
14 TRBJ2-4 TRBV5-6 CASSFTALGNIQYF
15 TRBJ1-6 TRBV4-2 CASSQPGDLNSPLHF
17 TRBJ2-1 TRBV20-1 CSARGLSLAGSYNEQFF
13 TRBJ2-7 TRBV12-3/TRBV12-4 CASSQGQAYEQYF
17 TRBJ1-2 TRBV6-2/TRBV6-3 CASSYPLTKGVDYGYTF
15 TRBJ2-3 TRBV3-1 CASSQDEDNTDTQYF
15 TRBJ2-7 TRBV7-2 CASSLSSGGSYEQYF
14 TRBJ2-1 TRBV20-1 CSARSKHPYNEQFF
14 TRBJ1-1 TRBV5-1 CASSLRGENTEAFF
16 TRBJ2-7 TRBV4-3 CASSQDNVGGRTEQYF
14 TRBJ1-4 TRBV5-1 CASSLSTANEKLFF
13 TRBJ2-1 TRBV12-3/TRBV12-4 CASSPSGGQEQFF
14 TRBJ1-3 TRBV5-1 CASSGGGSGNTIYF
15 TRBJ1-1 TRBV12-3/TRBV12-4 CASSLNEDINTEAFF
16 TRBJ2-1 TRBV6-5 CASSFRDAYLYNEQFF
16 TRBJ2-7 TRBV5-4 CASSLDTGTGSYEQYF
15 TRBJ2-5 TRBV5-1 CASSLGGESQETQYF
16 TRBJ2-1 TRBV7-3 CASSSHGGAGYNEQFF
16 TRBJ1-1 TRBV18 CASSPKQGAVNTEAFF